Ten or more counts support the clone carrying this TCR beta chain. The data were taken from a study of Graves' ophthalmopathy and Graves' hyperthyroidism. RNA transcripts were the source from which TCR beta CDR3 regions were amplified. An opening RT-PCR round employed HTBI primers and preceded a second-round multiplex PCR. MiXCR, applied by TCRdb to the multiplex PCR reads, yields one record per CDR3 protein. The sample has a few hundred thousand distinct CDR3 sequences; about 18% are singletons. The sequence came from a woman aged 18-30 years with Graves' ophthalmopathy. Sequenced input: peripheral blood.

Here the CDR3 DNA reads TGTGCCAGCAGCTTAGTTGGGGTGGAGACCCAGTACTTC. It specifies CASSLVGVETQYF. The chain carries TRBV7-9 and TRBJ2-5, with D hard to call. Germline V lookup: CDR1 SEHNR, CDR2 FQNEAQ (reference sequence). This CDR3 is built from 13 residues. V lost 1 base to trimming and J lost 5 bases, with 8 bases between them.